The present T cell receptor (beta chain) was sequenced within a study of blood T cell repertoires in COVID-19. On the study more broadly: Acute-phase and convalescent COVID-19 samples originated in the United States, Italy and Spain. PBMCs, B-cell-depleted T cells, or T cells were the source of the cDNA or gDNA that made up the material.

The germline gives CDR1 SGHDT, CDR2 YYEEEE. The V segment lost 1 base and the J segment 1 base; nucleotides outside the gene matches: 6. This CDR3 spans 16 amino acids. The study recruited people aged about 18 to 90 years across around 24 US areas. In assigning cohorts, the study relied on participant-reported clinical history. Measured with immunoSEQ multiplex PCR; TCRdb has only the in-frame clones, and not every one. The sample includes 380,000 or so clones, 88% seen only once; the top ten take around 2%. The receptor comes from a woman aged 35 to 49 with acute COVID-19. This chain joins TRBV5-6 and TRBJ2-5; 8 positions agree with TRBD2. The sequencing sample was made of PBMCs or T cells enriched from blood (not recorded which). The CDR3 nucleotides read TGTGCCAGCAGCTTGCTTGCGGGGGGAGGCCAAGAGACCCAGTACTTC. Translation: CASSLLAGGGQETQYF.